The present entry profiles one T cell receptor beta chain with its context. Its antigen is not identified. This specimen belongs to a study of T-cell reconstitution after alpha-beta-depleted transplantation in children. Study-level findings and limits: Elevated TCRbeta diversity at day 60 was traced, in some patients, to surviving recipient T cells and thymic progenitors. Several hundred rapidly expanded clones from non-depleted graft cells reportedly supplied alpha-beta T cells about two months post-transplant. Newly produced T cells mostly provided counts and TCRbeta diversity after one year, as hyperexpanded clones declined.

Per germline, CDR1 SGHAT and CDR2 FQNNGV. This CDR3 region has 17 residues. V lost 1 base to trimming and J lost 9 bases; unmatched junction nucleotides: 12. Construction of the TCRbeta library involved unique molecular identifiers. Each CDR3 protein gets one entry after TCRdb re-called the PCR reads with MiXCR. The table includes 450,000 to 600,000 distinct CDR3 sequences, roughly a tenth detected once. The genes are TRBV11-2 and TRBJ2-7, with 13 bases matching TRBD2. The source material was PBMCs, sampled before TCRalphabeta/CD19-depleted stem cell transplant. The source is a child aged 2-15 years with inherited bone marrow failure, due to receive a stem cell transplant. The chain's CDR3 is CASSLGMWTSGGERQYF. The CDR3 DNA is TGTGCCAGCAGCTTAGGCATGTGGACTAGCGGGGGAGAGCGGCAGTACTTC.